This record concerns one T cell receptor beta chain sequence. This clonotype has a handful of counts. No antigen is known for it. It has no much larger one-base neighbor in the sample; base qualities were not kept. The data were obtained in a study of post-analysis software for immune sequencing data (dated by TCRdb to between 2014 and 2016). In the study overall: Recorded disease courses included relapsing-remitting, secondary progressive and progressive-relapsing multiple sclerosis, with some patients lacking subtype annotation. A subset of samples was prepared in parallel using single-end sample barcoding, then pooled and co-amplified after Illumina adapter ligation. Patient repertoires were compared against 10 to 12 previously published healthy control repertoires from donors aged about 6 to 28 years.

Overall study results and their limits: Compared with controls, multiple sclerosis patients had significantly lower normalized Chao1 diversity, a finding suggesting substantial peripheral T-cell clonal expansion. When samples were clustered directly using the F measure, samples prepared in the same batch co-clustered strongly, which prompted a batch-effect correction. The control group was slightly older than the multiple sclerosis patient group. Patients showed significantly higher frequencies than controls for 4 or 5 TRBV segments, among them TRBV5-6, TRBV5-1 and TRBV20-1.

Looking up the germline V gene yields CDR1 SGHRS and CDR2 YFSETQ. The CDR3 has 15 amino acids, counting the end cysteine and phenylalanine. This entry keeps only the CDR3 DNA: 45 bases, framed from base 1. Here V drops 7 bases and J drops 3 bases, and the junction holds 7 bases not matched to any gene. Library prep was done by PCR. The sequencer listed for this sample is Illumina HiSeq 2500. Unique molecular identifiers were incorporated into TCR beta cDNA libraries to reduce PCR and sequencing biases. Per 1 to 10 million input T cells, around 500,000 cDNA molecules were obtained, such that each molecule approximated one T cell. The same protocol used for the earlier healthy control dataset was applied to prepare and sequence the patient libraries. Within a given batch, samples were prepared together, multiplexed and sequenced on the same HiSeq lane. Per the authors' processing: Raw barcoded reads were processed with MIGEC, and single-read molecular identifier groups were discarded before consensus assembly and CDR3 extraction. Clonotype tables were post-analysed with VDJtools, normalizing diversity by down-sampling all datasets to the smallest sample size. In repertoire overlap clustering, CDR3 amino acid sequences, but not nucleotide sequences, were matched to correct batch-related cross-sample contamination. The public reads were reanalyzed by TCRdb: fastp trimming at Q25, MiXCR alignment, in-frame beta chains only. Under each unique CDR3 protein, matching rows form one entry showing the most common genes and DNA. These V and J calls derive from TCRdb rather than the authors' analysis. The table for this sample lists some 890,000 distinct CDR3 sequences; under 70% of them were counted only once. About 4.5% of the sample rests with the top ten.

To demonstrate the VDJtools post-analysis software, the study profiled TCR beta repertoires from the peripheral blood of about 13 young patients with multiple sclerosis. The multiple sclerosis patients were children and adolescents ranging in age from roughly 6 to 16 years. The material sequenced was blood. The V and J segments used are TRBV5-1 and TRBJ2-3, and 11 junction bases match TRBD1. The receptor's source is a girl between 5 and 17 years old with multiple sclerosis. In nucleotide form, the sequence is TGCGCCAGCGTACGGGGGGACAGGGGGACAGATACGCAGTATTTT. Translated, it gives CASVRGDRGTDTQYF.